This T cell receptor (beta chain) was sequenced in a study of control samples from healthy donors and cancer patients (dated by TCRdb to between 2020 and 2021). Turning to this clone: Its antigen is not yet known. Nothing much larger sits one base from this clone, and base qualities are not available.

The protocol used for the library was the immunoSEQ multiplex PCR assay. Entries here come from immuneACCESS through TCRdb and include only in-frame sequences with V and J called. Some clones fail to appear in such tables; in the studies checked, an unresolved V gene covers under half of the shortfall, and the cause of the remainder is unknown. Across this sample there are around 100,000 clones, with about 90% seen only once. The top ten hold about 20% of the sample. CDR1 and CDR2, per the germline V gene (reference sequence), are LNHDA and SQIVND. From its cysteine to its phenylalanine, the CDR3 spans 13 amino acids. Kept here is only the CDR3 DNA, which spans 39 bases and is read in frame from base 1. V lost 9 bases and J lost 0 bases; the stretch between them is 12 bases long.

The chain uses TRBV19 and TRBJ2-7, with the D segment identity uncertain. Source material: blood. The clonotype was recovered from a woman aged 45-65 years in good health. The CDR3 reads CASGPGSSYEQYF. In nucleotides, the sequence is TGTGCCAGCGGCCCTGGAAGCTCCTACGAGCAGTACTTC.